A selection of T cell receptor beta chains follows, all from one sample in a study of cytomegalovirus exposure and HLA in healthy donors. Here immunoSEQ multiplex PCR was the method, and the copy in TCRdb shows in-frame clones only, minus some. This sample yields some 150,000 clones, of which less than 90% are seen a single time; 1.5% belongs to the top ten. Source material: PBMCs. The receptor source for this set is a man in his forties in good health and CMV-seronegative. Both conserved end residues are part of each CDR3. The order of the fields is J gene, D gene, V gene, clone size, CDR3 DNA, CDR3 protein. A D gene is named only where the DNA matches it firmly. Clone size, where shown, is once, few, many, or a class for clones that have expanded.

j_gene: TRBJ1-1; d_gene: .; v_gene: TRBV6-5; abundance: .; CDR3nt: TGTGCCAGCAGTCAGGAGAACACTGAAGCTTTCTTT; CDR3aa: CASSQENTEAFF
j_gene: TRBJ1-5; d_gene: .; v_gene: TRBV2; abundance: .; CDR3nt: TGTGCCAGCAGTGAAGCGCTAGGCAGGGCATGGGAGCCCCAGCATTTT; CDR3aa: CASSEALGRAWEPQHF
j_gene: TRBJ2-2; d_gene: TRBD1; v_gene: TRBV9; abundance: .; CDR3nt: TGTGCCAGCAGAAGTACCGGGACAGGGGGCTCAGGGGAGCTGTTTTTT; CDR3aa: CASRSTGTGGSGELFF
j_gene: TRBJ1-5; d_gene: .; v_gene: TRBV5-6; abundance: .; CDR3nt: TGTGCCAGCAGCTTGCTACGTCAGCCCCAGCATTTT; CDR3aa: CASSLLRQPQHF
j_gene: TRBJ2-7; d_gene: TRBD2; v_gene: TRBV9; abundance: .; CDR3nt: TGTGCCAGCAGCGTAGCGGCGGAGGGACTAGCGGGAGGGCCGGGCGAGCAGTACTTC; CDR3aa: CASSVAAEGLAGGPGEQYF
j_gene: TRBJ2-7; d_gene: .; v_gene: TRBV7-7; abundance: .; CDR3nt: TGTGCTAGCAGCTTAGATACGGGTTCCTACGAGCAGTACTTC; CDR3aa: CASSLDTGSYEQYF
j_gene: TRBJ1-2; d_gene: .; v_gene: TRBV6-5; abundance: .; CDR3nt: TGTGCCAGCAGTTACGACCCAGGGGCGGACTATGGCTACACCTTC; CDR3aa: CASSYDPGADYGYTF
j_gene: TRBJ2-7; d_gene: TRBD2; v_gene: TRBV2; abundance: once; CDR3nt: TGTGCCAGCAAAGGGACTAGCGGGAGTATCCACGAGCAGTACTTC; CDR3aa: CASKGTSGSIHEQYF
j_gene: TRBJ2-6; d_gene: TRBD1; v_gene: TRBV12-5; abundance: .; CDR3nt: TGTGCTAGTCTGACAGGGGGCCTCTCTGGGGCCAACGTCCTGACTTTC; CDR3aa: CASLTGGLSGANVLTF
j_gene: TRBJ2-5; d_gene: .; v_gene: TRBV28; abundance: .; CDR3nt: TGTGCCAGCAGTTTAAAGGGGGTCCAAGAGACCCAGTACTTC; CDR3aa: CASSLKGVQETQYF
j_gene: TRBJ2-5; d_gene: .; v_gene: TRBV28; abundance: .; CDR3nt: TGTGCCAGCAGCCCAGTTGGGAGCAGCGAGACCCAGTACTTC; CDR3aa: CASSPVGSSETQYF
j_gene: TRBJ2-1; d_gene: TRBD2; v_gene: TRBV14; abundance: .; CDR3nt: TGTGCCAGCAGCCAAGGCTGGACTAGCTTGGTGGATGAGCAGTTCTTC; CDR3aa: CASSQGWTSLVDEQFF
j_gene: TRBJ1-3; d_gene: .; v_gene: TRBV4-1; abundance: .; CDR3nt: TGCGCCAGCAGCCAAGATCACGGCTCTGGAAACACCATATATTTT; CDR3aa: CASSQDHGSGNTIYF